One sample yielded the 6 T cell receptor beta chains listed below, sequenced in a study of Ad26.COV2.S vaccination and SARS-CoV-2 variants. TCRdb's copy holds only in-frame clones and misses some; the assay was immunoSEQ multiplex PCR. The sample has about 400,000 clones; approximately 90% are singletons. Treatment reported: about 20 received Ad26.COV2.S at low or high dose, single or two shots; several received placebo; per-sample allocation not given. The investigators took samples on day 63 after the first vaccine or placebo injection. Sequenced here: peripheral blood, sampled in a trial of Ad26.COV2.S vaccine versus placebo. The receptors stem from a person aged 18-65 years who received the Ad26.COV2.S COVID-19 vaccine or a placebo.

V gene TRBV29-1 combines with J gene TRBJ1-1; D not resolved. V lost 6 bases and J lost 4, with 12 bases in between. Germline V CDR1 and CDR2: SQVTM, ANQGSEA. The CDR3 extends over 12 amino acids. CDR3 residues: CSVQQARTEAFF. The DNA for the CDR3 is TGCAGCGTCCAGCAGGCTCGCACTGAAGCTTTCTTT. Complete variable domain (other parts from reference TRBV29-1 and TRBJ1-1): SAVISQKPSRDICQRGTSLTIQCQVDSQVTMMFWYRQQPGQSLTLIATANQGSEATYESGFVIDKFPISRPNLTFSTLTVSNMSPEDSSIYLCSVQQARTEAFFGQGTRLTVV.

This sequence joins TRBV10-3 and TRBJ2-3, with D possibly TRBD1 on 6 matching bases. This CDR3 comprises 16 residues. The germline V gene encodes CDR1 ENHRY and CDR2 SYGVKD. Trimming pared 6 bases from V and 6 bases from J, leaving 22 bases between. CDR3 loop: CAISEEQGRSTDTQYF. The CDR3 nucleotides are TGTGCCATCAGCGAAGAACAGGGTCGGTCCACGGATACGCAGTATTTT.

The chain employs TRBV7-2 and TRBJ1-4; no definite D call. This CDR3 has 13 residues. Trimming shortened V by 0 bases and J by 4 bases, and 3 bases separated the two germline ends. Per the germline V gene, CDR1 is SGHTA and CDR2 is FQGNSA. The chain's CDR3 is CASSLAVNEKLFF. DNA for the CDR3: TGTGCCAGCAGCTTAGCTGTTAATGAAAAACTGTTTTTT.

The chain uses TRBV5-1 and TRBJ2-3; weak D call: TRBD2 (6 bases). The germline V gene encodes CDR1 SGHRS and CDR2 YFSETQ. V was cut by 6 bases and J by 4 bases, with 15 bases left in between. The CDR3 loop spans 14 amino acids. In DNA, the CDR3 is TGCGCCAGCAAGCCCCAAAGCGGGCCAGATACGCAGTATTTT. Amino acids: CASKPQSGPDTQYF.

The sample holds many counts of this clone. This chain joins TRBV5-4 and TRBJ2-5; 7 positions match TRBD2. The V segment lost 0 bases and the J segment 0 bases; nucleotides outside the gene matches: 14. The V gene's germline CDR1 is SGHNT and CDR2 YYREEE (reference sequence). The CDR3 consists of 19 residues. The CDR3 DNA follows: TGTGCCAGCAGCTTGGCGGGGGGTTATTCCGATACGTACCAAGAGACCCAGTACTTC. Protein: CASSLAGGYSDTYQETQYF.

The genes are TRBV7-8 and TRBJ2-5; D is undetermined. The germline V and J ends were trimmed by 5 bases and 5 bases, with 12 bases remaining between them. From germline, CDR1 is SGHVS and CDR2 FQNEAQ. The CDR3 has 13 residues. CDR3 sequence: CASSPSFVETQYF. CDR3 DNA: TGTGCCAGCAGCCCTAGTTTCGTCGAGACCCAGTACTTC.